Presented here are 2 T cell receptor beta chains from one specimen sequenced in a study of immune characterization of retroperitoneal liposarcoma. Each CDR3 protein is one row after TCRdb ran MiXCR on the PCR reads. In the table there are roughly 10,000 distinct CDR3 sequences, 27% of which are singletons. Specimen: tumor tissue. The receptors stem from a female donor with retroperitoneal liposarcoma.

The chain carries TRBV24-1 and TRBJ2-5; D might be TRBD1 (6 bases). This CDR3 is 13 amino acids long. Trimming shortened V by 3 bases and J by 5 bases, and 9 bases separated the two germline ends. Germline V lookup: CDR1 KGHDR, CDR2 SFDVKD. CDR3 sequence reads: CATSDPGEETQYF. CDR3 DNA: TGTGCCACCAGTGATCCAGGGGAGGAGACCCAGTACTTC.

The chain joins TRBV6-2 or TRBV6-3 to TRBJ2-2, with D unclear. V gave up 9 bases and J gave up 3 bases, with 8 bases separating them. Germline V gives CDR1 MNHEY, CDR2 SVGEGT. The CDR3 spans 12 residues. As DNA, the CDR3 is TGTGCCAGTCGACTCTACACCGGGGAGCTGTTTTTT. It encodes CASRLYTGELFF.